The 5 T cell receptor beta chains below all came from one sample that was sequenced in a study of T cell repertoires in cytomegalovirus infection. MiXCR, applied by TCRdb to the reads, yields one record per CDR3 protein. The repertoire holds 230,000 or so distinct CDR3 sequences, approximately 15% seen once, with less than 50% in the top ten. Sequencing was performed on CD8+ T cells from PBMCs. All receptors derive from a human donor in good health (CMV status not recorded). Some clones in this sample may be carry-over from other donors' samples.

This clonotype was picked up a small number of times. The chain carries TRBV5-4 and TRBJ2-7; D gene ambiguous. V lost 5 bases and J lost 0, with 9 bases in between. The CDR3 covers 13 residues. From germline, CDR1 is SGHNT and CDR2 YYREEE (reference sequence). CDR3 in amino acids: CASSREGSYEQYF. The CDR3, as DNA: TGTGCCAGCAGTCGAGAAGGCTCCTACGAGCAGTACTTC.

This clonotype was found many times. V gene TRBV7-2 combines with J gene TRBJ2-5, with 7 nucleotides matching TRBD2. Germline CDR1 SGHTA, CDR2 FQGNSA. The V gene end was trimmed by 5 bases and the J gene end by 10 bases; junction bases not matched to a gene: 7. CDR3 size: 12 residues. Here the CDR3 DNA reads TGTGCCAGCAGCACCGCGGGGGTCATCCAGTACTTC. Amino acid sequence: CASSTAGVIQYF.

The chain combines TRBV19 with TRBJ1-1, with 8 positions matching TRBD1. V gave up 5 bases and J gave up 6 bases; unmatched junction bases: 8. This CDR3 region has 14 residues. In germline, CDR1 is LNHDA, CDR2 SQIVND (reference sequence). The CDR3 here is CASSAGQGFAEAFF. The CDR3 DNA sequence: TGTGCCAGTAGTGCCGGACAGGGTTTCGCTGAAGCTTTCTTT.

This clonotype was seen a handful of times. The gene calls are TRBV28 and TRBJ1-2; D not certain. This CDR3 region has 13 residues. The V end lost 5 bases, the J end lost 1 base, and 8 bases lay between the germline ends. Germline CDR1 reads MDHEN; CDR2 reads SYDVKM. CDR3 in amino acids: CASSTPGNYGYTF. The CDR3 DNA sequence: TGTGCCAGCAGTACCCCCGGTAACTATGGCTACACCTTC.

V usage is TRBV2 and J usage is TRBJ1-6, with 8 bases identical to TRBD1. This CDR3 spans 16 amino acids. Germline assignment: CDR1 SNHLY and CDR2 FYNNEI. The junction had 6 bases not matched to a gene; V was cut back by 6 bases and J by 2 bases. CDR3 nucleotides: TGTGCCAGCAGCGCGACAGGGGCTGCCTATAATTCACCCCTCCACTTT. It translates to CASSATGAAYNSPLHF.